The T cell receptor beta chain described here comes from a study of beta chain features in type 1 diabetes. The study reverse transcribed the entire isolated RNA, so it sequenced expressed TCRB transcripts. TCRdb's table, derived via immunoSEQ multiplex PCR, lists solely in-frame clones and lacks some. This sample has hundreds of thousands of clones, with about 14% found just once. This clone was seen a few times. The V and J ends lost 4 bases and 7 bases, in that order; junction bases with no gene match: 5. The CDR3 consists of 14 residues. Germline V gene data show CDR1 as LNHNV and CDR2 as YYDKDF (reference sequence).

The sequenced sample consisted of naive CD4+ T cells from blood. This chain connects TRBV15 to TRBJ1-4; 8 nucleotides line up with TRBD1. This sequence originates from a man aged 18 to 30 in good health. The CDR3 sequence is CATSIDRGGEKLFF. Written as DNA, the CDR3 is TGTGCCACCAGCATCGACAGGGGAGGTGAAAAACTGTTTTTT.